This entry lists 25 T cell receptor beta chains sequenced from one sample in a study of T cell repertoires in cytomegalovirus infection. In TCRdb, the reads were re-called with MiXCR into one record per CDR3 protein. The table has approximately 500,000 distinct CDR3 sequences, around 30% seen once. Their recognized antigens are unknown. The sample here was cultured PBMCs, taken from culture after CMV antigen stimulation. The receptors here all came from a human donor in good health (CMV status not recorded). Some clones in this sample may be carry-over from other donors' samples.

This clonotype was detected ten times or more. DNA for the CDR3: TGCGCCAGCAGTGGGACCTTGGGGGGGGAGCAGTTCTTC. Protein sequence: CASSGTLGGEQFF. The chain employs TRBV10-2 and TRBJ2-1; 7 bases fit TRBD2. The CDR3 has 13 amino acids. Trimming took 4 bases from V and 10 from J; bases not matched to a gene: 7. Germline V gives CDR1 WSHSY, CDR2 SAAADI.

The rearrangement joins TRBV7-9 to TRBJ2-1, with 7 bases matching TRBD2. Per germline, CDR1 SEHNR and CDR2 FQNEAQ (reference sequence). The CDR3 runs to 17 residues. V was clipped by 1 base and J by 1 base; unmatched bases: 7. The CDR3 DNA reads as TGTGCCAGCAGCTTAGTTCTGGGAGGGCCGTCCTACAATGAGCAGTTCTTC. Protein: CASSLVLGGPSYNEQFF.

This clonotype was detected only a few times. The CDR3 bases are TGTGCCAGCAGCTTAAATCCCCAGGGGGCGGGAGAGACCCAGTACTTC. Encoded protein: CASSLNPQGAGETQYF. The genes are TRBV7-3 and TRBJ2-5; 8 bases agree with TRBD1. Germline-derived CDR1 and CDR2 are SGHTA and FQGTGA. The length of the CDR3 is 16 residues. Trimming removed 1 base from V and 4 bases from J; junction bases left unmatched: 8.

This clonotype was seen more than once but under ten times. V gene TRBV12-3 or TRBV12-4 combines with J gene TRBJ1-2; no clear D. The ends were cut back, 6 bases at V and 7 bases at J, with 12 bases in the middle. The CDR3 runs to 12 residues. The CDR3 bases are TGTGCCAGCAGCCGTAATACTCGTGGCTACACCTTC. Translation: CASSRNTRGYTF.

V and J are TRBV6-2 or TRBV6-3 and TRBJ2-7; D gene unclear. The germline V gene has CDR1 MNHEY and CDR2 SVGEGT. The CDR3 runs 13 residues. V lost 3 bases and J lost 2, with 8 bases in between. The CDR3 nucleotides are TGTGCCAGCAGTTATACCGGGCCCTACGAGCAGTACTTC. Translated, it gives CASSYTGPYEQYF.

The chain combines TRBV4-1 with TRBJ2-7; 7 nucleotides agree with TRBD2. Germline V gene data show CDR1 as MGHRA and CDR2 as YSYEKL. CDR3 length: 14 residues. J lost 2 bases, V lost 0 bases, and 1 base had no gene match. CDR3 DNA sequence: TGCGCCAGCAGCCAAGAGCGGGGGACCTACGAGCAGTACTTC. It codes for CASSQERGTYEQYF.

This clonotype turned up a few times. The gene calls are TRBV6-6 and TRBJ2-2; 9 bases agree with TRBD2. The CDR3 spans 18 residues. Germline CDR1 is MNHNY and CDR2 is SVGAGI (reference sequence). J lost 3 bases, V lost 7 bases, and 15 bases had no gene match. CDR3 nucleotides: TGTGCCAGCACCCTCGGGCTAGCGGGACGGAGGGACACCGGGGAGCTGTTTTTT. This gives the protein CASTLGLAGRRDTGELFF.

This clonotype was counted at least ten times. J is TRBJ2-3 and V is TRBV7-2; TRBD1 matches 7 bases. The CDR3 has 15 residues. In germline, CDR1 is SGHTA, CDR2 FQGNSA. Trimming cost V 7 bases and J 3 bases; bases outside gene matches: 10. DNA of the CDR3: TGTGCCAGCACCCCGGGGCAGGGGGTGACAGATACGCAGTATTTT. It encodes CASTPGQGVTDTQYF.

This clonotype was seen only once. The V gene is TRBV27, the J gene TRBJ2-5; 7 bases line up with TRBD1. CDR1 and CDR2 (germline): MNHEY, SMNVEV (reference sequence). The CDR3 has 11 amino acids. Germline trimming cut 3 bases from V and 11 bases from J; bases unmatched to any gene: 3. CDR3 region: CASSFGTEQYF. DNA of the CDR3: TGTGCCAGCAGTTTCGGGACAGAACAGTACTTC.

This clonotype showed up just once. The J gene is TRBJ1-2, the V gene TRBV18, with a possible D match to TRBD1 (6 bases). Germline loops: CDR1 KGHSH, CDR2 LQKENI. The CDR3 loop spans 13 amino acids. The V gene lost 3 bases and the J gene lost 7 bases, with 12 bases spanning the gap. DNA of the CDR3: TGTGCCAGCTCACCGCAACGCAGGGGTGGCTACACCTTC. This codes for CASSPQRRGGYTF.

This clonotype turned up a few times. The rearrangement uses TRBV5-6 and TRBJ2-2; the match to TRBD2 covers 8 bases. The germline gives CDR1 SGHDT, CDR2 YYEEEE. The CDR3 sequence is 16 residues long. Germline trimming cut 3 bases from V and 3 bases from J; bases unmatched to any gene: 7. Written as DNA, the CDR3 is TGTGCCAGCAGCTCACTCAGCGGGAGCGACACCGGGGAGCTGTTTTTT. Residues: CASSSLSGSDTGELFF.

The genes are TRBV19 and TRBJ1-2, with TRBD1 matching over 9 bases. CDR1 and CDR2 (germline): LNHDA, SQIVND (reference sequence). The length of the CDR3 is 14 residues. V lost 3 bases and J lost 4; bases outside the gene matches: 3. CDR3 sequence reads: CASSMGQGPYGYTF. The CDR3 region has the DNA TGTGCCAGTAGTATGGGACAGGGTCCCTATGGCTACACCTTC. The full variable domain, completed using reference TRBV19 and TRBJ1-2, is DGGITQSPKYLFRKEGQNVTLSCEQNLNHDAMYWYRQDPGQGLRLIYYSQIVNDFQKGDIAEGYSVSREKKESFPLTVTSAQKNPTAFYLCASSMGQGPYGYTFGSGTRLTVV.

The J gene is TRBJ2-1, the V gene TRBV20-1; 7 positions agree with TRBD2. The CDR3 runs to 14 residues. V lost 6 bases and J lost 6; bases outside the gene matches: 11. CDR1 and CDR2 from the germline V gene are DFQATT and SNEGSKA (reference sequence). As DNA, the CDR3 is TGCAGTGCCCCCCGGGGAGGGAGAGGCAATGAGCAGTTCTTC. Protein sequence: CSAPRGGRGNEQFF.

V gene TRBV12-3 or TRBV12-4 combines with J gene TRBJ2-7; 9 bases align to TRBD2. The CDR3 loop spans 13 amino acids. V shed 6 bases, J shed 3 bases, and the junction held 3 bases outside the gene matches. CDR3 protein: CASRLAGLYEQYF. The CDR3 nucleotides are TGTGCCAGCAGACTAGCGGGCCTCTACGAGCAGTACTTC.

The gene calls are TRBV6-2 or TRBV6-3 and TRBJ2-5; possible D gene TRBD2, 7 bases. The V and J ends lost 7 bases and 0 bases respectively, with 12 bases between them. The CDR3 runs 14 residues. The germline V gene has CDR1 MNHEY and CDR2 SVGEGT. CDR3 nucleotide sequence: TGTGCCAGCATCAACGGGGGGCACCAAGAGACCCAGTACTTC. It specifies CASINGGHQETQYF.

The chain carries TRBV25-1 and TRBJ1-2, with D maybe TRBD1 (6 bases). V was cut by 4 bases and J by 2 bases, with 17 bases left in between. The CDR3 spans 16 residues. Germline V gene lookup returns CDR1 MGHDK and CDR2 SYGVNS. The CDR3 DNA reads as TGTGCCAGCAGTGGGCCGGGACACGACGAAAACTATGGCTACACCTTC. This codes for CASSGPGHDENYGYTF.

This sequence joins TRBV12-3 or TRBV12-4 and TRBJ1-5; 9 nucleotides align to TRBD1. The CDR3 has 14 amino acids. V shed 7 bases, J shed 4 bases, and the junction held 5 bases outside the gene matches. The CDR3 here is CASKRGQGNQPQHF. The CDR3 nucleotides are TGTGCCAGCAAAAGGGGACAGGGAAATCAGCCCCAGCATTTT.

The chain is built from TRBV5-5 and TRBJ2-6; D unresolved. CDR1 SGHKS and CDR2 YYEKEE come from the germline V gene (reference sequence). The CDR3 runs to 16 residues. Trimming took off 1 base at V and 2 bases at J, with 10 bases between the two ends. The CDR3 sequence is CASSLSIGPGANVLTF. The CDR3 nucleotides read TGTGCCAGCAGCTTGTCTATTGGACCTGGGGCCAACGTCCTGACTTTC.

A few counts support this clonotype. The gene calls are TRBV29-1 and TRBJ2-3, with D perhaps matching TRBD1 (5 bases). This CDR3 region has 13 residues. Trimming stripped 2 bases from V and 5 bases from J, with 11 bases between. Germline V lookup: CDR1 SQVTM, CDR2 ANQGSEA. The CDR3 sequence: CSVEKQVQDTQYF. CDR3 nucleotide sequence: TGCAGCGTTGAAAAACAGGTCCAAGATACGCAGTATTTT.

This clonotype was seen only a few times. The J gene is TRBJ1-1, the V gene TRBV20-1; tentative D call: TRBD1 (6 bases). There are 12 residues in the CDR3. Germline CDR1 DFQATT, CDR2 SNEGSKA (reference sequence). Trimming stripped 6 bases from V and 7 bases from J, with 15 bases between. The CDR3 region is CSAPLRGIEAFF. The CDR3 nucleotides read TGCAGTGCACCACTCAGGGGAATTGAAGCTTTCTTT.

V is TRBV7-4 and J is TRBJ1-5; no clear D. Germline assignment: CDR1 SGHVT and CDR2 SQSDAQ. The CDR3 is made up of 12 amino acids. With 3 bases removed from V and 5 bases from J, the gap between germline ends came to 5 bases. DNA for the CDR3: TGTGCCAGCAGCTTGTATGATCAGCCCCAGCATTTT. Protein sequence: CASSLYDQPQHF.

This clonotype was detected once. Here the CDR3 reads CASSQEWAGTKNIQYF. The CDR3 DNA reads TGTGCCAGCAGCCAAGAATGGGCAGGAACCAAAAACATTCAGTACTTC. This chain joins TRBV4-2 and TRBJ2-4; D is undetermined. V was shortened by 0 bases and J by 2 bases, with 11 bases between the two germline ends. The CDR3 runs 16 residues. From germline, CDR1 is LGHNA and CDR2 YNFKEQ.

This clonotype was counted only a few times. The chain employs TRBV19 and TRBJ1-4; the D gene is possibly TRBD1 (6 bases). This CDR3 comprises 17 residues. From germline, CDR1 is LNHDA and CDR2 SQIVND (reference sequence). V was cut by 3 bases and J by 8 bases, with 22 bases left in between. The CDR3 DNA is TGTGCCAGTAGTATCGGGACAAGCTCGCGGATAAACGAAAAACTGTTTTTT. Translating gives CASSIGTSSRINEKLFF.

This clonotype was counted many times. The rearrangement links TRBV7-2 to TRBJ1-5, with TRBD1 identical over 8 bases. Germline-derived CDR1 and CDR2 are SGHTA and FQGNSA. The CDR3 extends over 15 amino acids. Germline trimming cut 2 bases from V and 5 bases from J; bases unmatched to any gene: 5. Here the CDR3 reads CASSLSGTGYQPQHF. CDR3 DNA: TGTGCCAGCAGCTTATCCGGGACAGGTTATCAGCCCCAGCATTTT.

The rearrangement joins TRBV7-3 to TRBJ1-3; 7 bases are shared with TRBD1. The CDR3 sequence is 15 residues long. Germline trimming cut 4 bases from V and 4 bases from J; bases unmatched to any gene: 7. The V gene's germline CDR1 is SGHTA and CDR2 FQGTGA. CDR3 bases: TGTGCCAGCAGCTCTGAGGGGGCCTCGGGAAACACCATATATTTT. It is translated as CASSSEGASGNTIYF.